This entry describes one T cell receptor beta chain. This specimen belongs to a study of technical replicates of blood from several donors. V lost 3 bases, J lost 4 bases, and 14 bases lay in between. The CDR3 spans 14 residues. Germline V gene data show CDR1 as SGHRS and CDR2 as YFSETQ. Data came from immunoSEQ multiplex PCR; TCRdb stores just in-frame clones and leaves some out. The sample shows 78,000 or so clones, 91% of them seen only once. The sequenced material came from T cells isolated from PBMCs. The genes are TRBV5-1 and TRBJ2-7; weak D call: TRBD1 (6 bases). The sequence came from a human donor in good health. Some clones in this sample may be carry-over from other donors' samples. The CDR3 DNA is TGCGCCAGCAGCTCCGGACAGTTACTGTACGAGCAGTACTTC. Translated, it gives CASSSGQLLYEQYF.